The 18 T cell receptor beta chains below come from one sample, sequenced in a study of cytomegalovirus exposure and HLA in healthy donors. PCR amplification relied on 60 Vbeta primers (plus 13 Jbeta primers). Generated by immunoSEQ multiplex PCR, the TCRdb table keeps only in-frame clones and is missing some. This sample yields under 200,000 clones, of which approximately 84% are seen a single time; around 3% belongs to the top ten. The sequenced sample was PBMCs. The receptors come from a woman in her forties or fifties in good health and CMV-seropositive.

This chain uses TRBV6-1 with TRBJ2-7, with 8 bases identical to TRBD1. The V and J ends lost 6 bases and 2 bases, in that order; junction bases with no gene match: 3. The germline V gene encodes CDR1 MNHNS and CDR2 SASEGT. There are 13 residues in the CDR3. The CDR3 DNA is TGTGCCAGCAGCCCGACAGGGGCCTACGAGCAGTACTTC. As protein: CASSPTGAYEQYF.

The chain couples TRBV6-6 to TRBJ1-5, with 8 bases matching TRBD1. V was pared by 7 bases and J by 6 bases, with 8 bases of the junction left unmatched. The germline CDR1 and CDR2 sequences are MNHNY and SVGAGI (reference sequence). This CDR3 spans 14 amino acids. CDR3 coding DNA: TGTGCCAGCACCCCCGGACAGGGAATTCAGCCCCAGCATTTT. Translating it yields CASTPGQGIQPQHF.

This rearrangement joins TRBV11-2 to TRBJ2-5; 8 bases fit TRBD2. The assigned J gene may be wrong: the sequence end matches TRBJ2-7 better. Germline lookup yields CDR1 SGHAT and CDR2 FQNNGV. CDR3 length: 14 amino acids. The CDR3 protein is CASSPGLASYEQYF. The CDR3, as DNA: TGTGCCAGCAGCCCCGGACTAGCCAGCTACGAGCAGTACTTC.

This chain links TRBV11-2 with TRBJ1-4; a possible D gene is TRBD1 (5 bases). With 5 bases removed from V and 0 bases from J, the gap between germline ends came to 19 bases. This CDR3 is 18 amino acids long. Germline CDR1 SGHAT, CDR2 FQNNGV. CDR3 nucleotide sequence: TGTGCCAGCAGCGGGGGGACGGACGCCTTTGCAACTAATGAAAAACTGTTTTTT. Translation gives CASSGGTDAFATNEKLFF.

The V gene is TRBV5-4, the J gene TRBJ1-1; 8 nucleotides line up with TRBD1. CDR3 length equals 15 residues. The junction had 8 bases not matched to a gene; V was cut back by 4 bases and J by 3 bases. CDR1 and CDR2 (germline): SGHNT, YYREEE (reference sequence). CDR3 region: CASSLLDRGDTEAFF. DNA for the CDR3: TGTGCCAGCAGCCTGCTTGACAGGGGTGACACTGAAGCTTTCTTT.

CDR3 coding DNA: TGTGCCAGCAGCGTAGACCAGGGCACAGATACGCAGTATTTT. Encoded protein: CASSVDQGTDTQYF. V usage is TRBV9 and J usage is TRBJ2-3; D remains ambiguous. The CDR3 sequence is 14 residues long. In germline, CDR1 is SGDLS, CDR2 YYNGEE. V was cut by 0 bases and J by 1 base, with 6 bases left in between.

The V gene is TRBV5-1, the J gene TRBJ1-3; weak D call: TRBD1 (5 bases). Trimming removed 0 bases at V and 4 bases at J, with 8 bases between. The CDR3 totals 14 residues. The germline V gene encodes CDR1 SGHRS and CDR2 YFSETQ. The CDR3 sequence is CASSLGPGGNTIYF. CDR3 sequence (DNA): TGCGCCAGCAGCTTGGGGCCAGGGGGAAACACCATATATTTT.

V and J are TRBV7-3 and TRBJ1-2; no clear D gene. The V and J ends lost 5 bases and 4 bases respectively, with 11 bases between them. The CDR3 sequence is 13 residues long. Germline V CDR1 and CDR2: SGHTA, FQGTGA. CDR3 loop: CASSQRAGYGYTF. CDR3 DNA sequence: TGTGCCAGCAGCCAGAGGGCTGGCTATGGCTACACCTTC. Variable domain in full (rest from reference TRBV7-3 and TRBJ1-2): GAGVSQTPSNKVTEKGKYVELRCDPISGHTALYWYRQSLGQGPEFLIYFQGTGAADDSGLPNDRFFAVRPEGSVSTLKIQRTERGDSAVYLCASSQRAGYGYTFGSGTRLTVV.

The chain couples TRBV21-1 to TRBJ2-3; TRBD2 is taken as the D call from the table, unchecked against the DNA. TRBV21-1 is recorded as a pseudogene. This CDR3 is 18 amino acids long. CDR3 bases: TGTGCCAGCAGCAAAGCTCCTGGGACTAGCGGGGACACAGATACGCAGTATTTT. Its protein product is CASSKAPGTSGDTDTQYF.

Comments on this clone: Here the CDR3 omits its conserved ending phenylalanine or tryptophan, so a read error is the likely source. The DNA for the CDR3 is TGCGCCAGCAGTGAGTCGTCCGGGGTTTCCTACGAGCAGTACCTC. This gives the protein CASSESSGVSYEQYL. The V gene is TRBV10-1, the J gene TRBJ2-7; the D gene is possibly TRBD2 (5 bases). Germline values: CDR1 WNHNN, CDR2 SYGVQD (reference sequence). The germline V and J ends were trimmed by 0 bases and 1 base, with 10 bases remaining between them. CDR3 length: 15 amino acids.

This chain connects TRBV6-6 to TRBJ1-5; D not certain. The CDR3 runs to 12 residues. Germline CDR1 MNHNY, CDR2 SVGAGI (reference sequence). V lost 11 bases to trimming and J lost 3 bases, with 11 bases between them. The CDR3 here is CAAGSSNQPQHF. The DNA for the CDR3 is TGTGCCGCGGGGTCCTCCAATCAGCCCCAGCATTTT.

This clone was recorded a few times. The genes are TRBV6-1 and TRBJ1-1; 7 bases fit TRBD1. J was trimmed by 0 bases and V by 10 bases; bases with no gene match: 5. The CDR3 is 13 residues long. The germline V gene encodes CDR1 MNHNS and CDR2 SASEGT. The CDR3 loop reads CATSGQMNTEAFF. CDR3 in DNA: TGTGCCACCTCGGGACAGATGAACACTGAAGCTTTCTTT.

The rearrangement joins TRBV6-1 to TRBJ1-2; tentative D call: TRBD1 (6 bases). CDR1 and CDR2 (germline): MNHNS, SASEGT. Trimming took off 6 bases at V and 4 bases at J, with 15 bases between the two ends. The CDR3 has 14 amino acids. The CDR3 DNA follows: TGTGCCAGCAGCCTCAACAGGGACGGCTATGGCTACACCTTC. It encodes CASSLNRDGYGYTF.

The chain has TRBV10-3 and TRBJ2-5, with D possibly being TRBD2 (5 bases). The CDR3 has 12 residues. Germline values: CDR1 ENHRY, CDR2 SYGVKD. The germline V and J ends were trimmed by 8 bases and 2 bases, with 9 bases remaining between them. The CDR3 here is CAIGRTQETQYF. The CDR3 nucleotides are TGTGCCATCGGTAGGACTCAAGAGACCCAGTACTTC.

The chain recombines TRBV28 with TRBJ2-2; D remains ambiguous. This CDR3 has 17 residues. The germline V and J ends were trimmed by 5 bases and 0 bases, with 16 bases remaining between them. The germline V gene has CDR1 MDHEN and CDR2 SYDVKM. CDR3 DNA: TGTGCCAGCAGTCGCGCGACATATCGCCCGAACACCGGGGAGCTGTTTTTT. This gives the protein CASSRATYRPNTGELFF. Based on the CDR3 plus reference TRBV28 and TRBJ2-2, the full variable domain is DVKVTQSSRYLVKRTGEKVFLECVQDMDHENMFWYRQDPGLGLRLIYFSYDVKMKEKGDIPEGYSVSREKKERFSLILESASTNQTSMYLCASSRATYRPNTGELFFGEGSRLTVL.

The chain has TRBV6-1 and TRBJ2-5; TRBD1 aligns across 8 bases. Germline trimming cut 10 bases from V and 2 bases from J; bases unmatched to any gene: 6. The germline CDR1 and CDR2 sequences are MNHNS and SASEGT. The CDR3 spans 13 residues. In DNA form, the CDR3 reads TGTGCCACCACTCAGGGGGCACAAGAGACCCAGTACTTC. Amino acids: CATTQGAQETQYF.

The CDR3: CASSPRTGQGETQYF. In nucleotides, the CDR3 is TGTGCCAGCAGCCCAAGGACAGGCCAGGGAGAGACCCAGTACTTC. The chain employs TRBV9 and TRBJ2-5; 7 bases line up with TRBD1. V gave up 4 bases and J gave up 4 bases; unmatched junction bases: 10. CDR1 SGDLS and CDR2 YYNGEE come from the germline V gene. The CDR3 consists of 15 residues.

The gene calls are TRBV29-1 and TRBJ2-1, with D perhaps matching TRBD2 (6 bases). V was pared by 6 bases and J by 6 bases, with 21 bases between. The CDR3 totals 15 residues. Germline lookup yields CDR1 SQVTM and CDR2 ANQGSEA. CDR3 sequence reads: CSVDELEGQGNEQFF. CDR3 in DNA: TGCAGCGTGGACGAGTTGGAGGGTCAGGGCAATGAGCAGTTCTTC.